These 16 T cell receptor beta chains were all obtained from the same sample, sequenced in a study of blood T cells in healthy people across ages. With a J-beta primer mix and a sample-barcoded 5' primer, a second PCR ran about 7 to 12 cycles. Via MiXCR, TCRdb re-called the 5' RACE reads, giving one row per CDR3 protein. The sample lists some 670,000 distinct CDR3 sequences, roughly half occurring once. The sample was blood. These receptors were obtained from a woman of 80 years or more in good health.

A single count supports this clonotype. This could be a read error, since a much larger clone is one nucleotide away. The chain employs TRBV11-2 and TRBJ2-7; D is perhaps TRBD2 (5 bases). The germline CDR1 and CDR2 sequences are SGHAT and FQNNGV. The CDR3 runs 15 residues. Here the CDR3 DNA reads TGTGCCAGCAGCTTAGGGAGGACCAGCTCCGACGAGCAGTACTTC. Its protein product is CASSLGRTSSDEQYF.

The V and J genes are TRBV18 and TRBJ2-5; 7 bases match TRBD1. Losses at the gene ends were 3 bases for V and 2 bases for J; bases not matched to a gene: 12. Looked up from germline, CDR1 is KGHSH and CDR2 is LQKENI. This CDR3 has 17 amino acids. CDR3 nucleotides: TGTGCCAGCTCACCCGCCCGACCCGACAGGGAACAAGAGACCCAGTACTTC. Translated: CASSPARPDREQETQYF.

V is TRBV2 and J is TRBJ2-5; D call uncertain. This CDR3 region has 13 residues. Germline-derived CDR1 and CDR2 are SNHLY and FYNNEI. V shed 1 base and J shed 5 bases, with 8 bases lying between them. In DNA form, the CDR3 reads TGTGCCAGCAGTGAAGGTCGGGTGGAGACCCAGTACTTC. This translates into CASSEGRVETQYF.

This clonotype was seen repeatedly, ten times or more. V and J are TRBV29-1 and TRBJ2-3, with D unclear. CDR1 is SQVTM, CDR2 ANQGSEA, per germline. The CDR3 contains 13 residues. V lost 3 bases and J 2 bases, leaving 9 bases between the germline ends. The chain's CDR3 is CSVDRQLTDTQYF. The CDR3 DNA follows: TGCAGCGTTGATAGGCAGCTCACAGATACGCAGTATTTT.

This clonotype was counted between two and nine times. The chain couples TRBV5-1 to TRBJ1-1, with 9 bases that match TRBD1. CDR1 and CDR2 (germline): SGHRS, YFSETQ. The CDR3 has 15 amino acids. The V segment lost 3 bases and the J segment 5 bases; nucleotides outside the gene matches: 8. CDR3 in amino acids: CASSSQGQGTTEAFF. The CDR3 DNA sequence: TGCGCCAGCAGCTCCCAAGGACAGGGGACGACTGAAGCTTTCTTT.

This clonotype turned up a few times. The chain has TRBV6-6 and TRBJ2-2, with D uncertain. The CDR3 runs to 13 residues. The germline V gene encodes CDR1 MNHNY and CDR2 SVGAGI (reference sequence). Between the trimmed V and J ends, which lost 11 bases and 7 bases, there was a span of 17 bases. CDR3 coding DNA: TGTGCCGTTGGTGACTCGGGTGGCGGGGAGCTGTTTTTT. Its translation is CAVGDSGGGELFF.

This clonotype was detected a few times. One end of the junction fails to match germline, which may point to a read error. This rearrangement joins TRBV3-1 to TRBJ1-2; D not certain. This CDR3 spans 15 amino acids. The V gene's germline CDR1 is LGHDT and CDR2 YNNKEL (reference sequence). The CDR3, as DNA: TGTGTCAGCAGCCACCTCGAAACGTACACCTATGGCTACACCTTC. Its translation: CVSSHLETYTYGYTF.

In its sample, this clonotype was seen a few times. V usage is TRBV18 and J usage is TRBJ1-5; 9 nucleotides agree with TRBD1. V shed 6 bases, J shed 5 bases, and the junction held 14 bases outside the gene matches. This CDR3 comprises 17 residues. Per the germline V gene, CDR1 is KGHSH and CDR2 is LQKENI. The CDR3 DNA reads as TGTGCCAGCTCTCCGGGACAGGGAAGCACCCTGGATCAGCCCCAGCATTTT. Amino acids: CASSPGQGSTLDQPQHF. The complete variable domain, with remaining parts taken from reference TRBV18 and TRBJ1-5, reads NAGVMQNPRHLVRRRGQEARLRCSPMKGHSHVYWYRQLPEEGLKFMVYLQKENIIDESGMPKERFSAEFPKEGPSILRIQQVVRGDSAAYFCASSPGQGSTLDQPQHFGDGTRLSIL.

This clonotype was found a few times. V gene TRBV6-2 or TRBV6-3 combines with J gene TRBJ2-1, with TRBD2 identical over 12 bases. This CDR3 comprises 19 residues. Germline trimming cut 2 bases from V and 0 bases from J; bases unmatched to any gene: 8. The germline V gene encodes CDR1 MNHEY and CDR2 SVGEGT. The CDR3: CASSYELAGGHSSYNEQFF. For the CDR3, the DNA is TGTGCCAGCAGTTACGAACTAGCGGGGGGTCACAGCTCCTACAATGAGCAGTTCTTC.

This clonotype was counted many times. The gene calls are TRBV20-1 and TRBJ2-6; TRBD1 is a possible D gene (6 bases). CDR3 length: 17 amino acids. Looked up from germline, CDR1 is DFQATT and CDR2 is SNEGSKA (reference sequence). Trimming took 0 bases from V and 0 from J, leaving 12 bases between them. The CDR3 DNA reads TGCAGTGCTAGAGAAGGACAGCCCTTCTCTGGGGCCAACGTCCTGACTTTC. This encodes CSAREGQPFSGANVLTF.

This clonotype was seen many times. The chain combines TRBV20-1 with TRBJ2-3, with D perhaps TRBD2 (5 bases). V lost 1 base and J 0 bases, leaving 11 bases between the germline ends. The CDR3 sequence is 15 residues long. Germline lookup yields CDR1 DFQATT and CDR2 SNEGSKA (reference sequence). The CDR3 coding sequence is TGCAGTGCTAGAGTTCCAGGAGGTAGCACAGATACGCAGTATTTT. Its protein is CSARVPGGSTDTQYF.

The chain is built from TRBV30 and TRBJ2-4; 14 nucleotides line up with TRBD2. Trimming cost V 0 bases and J 15 bases; bases outside gene matches: 7. The CDR3 length is 14 residues. CDR1 and CDR2 (germline): GTSNPN, SVGIG (reference sequence). CDR3 protein: CAWSVAGLAGDRYF. CDR3 sequence (DNA): TGTGCCTGGAGTGTTGCGGGACTAGCGGGAGATAGGTACTTC.

In this sample, this clonotype turned up a few times. V usage is TRBV20-1 and J usage is TRBJ1-5, with 10 bases lining up with TRBD1. V lost 1 base, J lost 0 bases, and 3 bases stayed unmatched. From germline, CDR1 is DFQATT and CDR2 SNEGSKA (reference sequence). The CDR3 totals 16 residues. CDR3 nucleotides: TGCAGTGCTAGAGGGGGACAGGGGTATAGCAATCAGCCCCAGCATTTT. Its translation: CSARGGQGYSNQPQHF.

In regard to this clonotype: A read error may explain this, as a much larger clone is one base away. This chain links TRBV3-1 with TRBJ2-4; D possibly corresponds to TRBD2 (6 bases). Germline values: CDR1 LGHDT, CDR2 YNNKEL (reference sequence). This CDR3 region has 17 residues. The V end was cut by 7 bases, the J end by 0 bases, with 19 bases between. Written as DNA, the CDR3 is TGTGCCAGCAACCATTGGAGCGCGGGACTAGCCAAAAACATTCAGTACTTC. Protein sequence: CASNHWSAGLAKNIQYF.

This clonotype has more than one count but fewer than ten. The gene calls are TRBV12-3 or TRBV12-4 and TRBJ2-3; no definite D call. V was clipped by 3 bases and J by 1 base, with 8 bases between them. CDR3 length: 14 residues. Written as DNA, the CDR3 is TGTGCCAGCAGTTTCACCGCAGGCACAGATACGCAGTATTTT. Its protein is CASSFTAGTDTQYF.

There are a few counts of this clonotype. Given a much more abundant clone one base away, this may be a read error. This rearrangement joins TRBV14 to TRBJ2-5; perhaps TRBD2 as D (9 bases). Germline lookup yields CDR1 SGHDN and CDR2 FVKESK. Trimming cost V 7 bases and J 11 bases, with 26 bases left between them. The CDR3 runs 15 residues. This chain's CDR3 is CASTQGASGVPRQYF. The CDR3 DNA is TGTGCCAGCACTCAGGGGGCTAGCGGGGTACCGCGGCAGTACTTC.